The 7 T cell receptor beta chains below were found in one sample sequenced in a study of shared clonotypes between healthy human individuals. The naive CD8 subset, CD45RO-negative cells positively selected for CCR7, excluded terminally differentiated effector memory CD45RA+ cells. Method: immunoSEQ multiplex PCR; TCRdb's copy keeps in-frame clones and lacks some. The data show roughly 2.1 million clones, with approximately 94% seen just once and around 1.7% held by the top ten. The sample consisted of naive CD8+ T cells from PBMCs. Every receptor here comes from a young man in good health. Some clones in this sample may be carry-over from other donors' samples.

This sequence joins TRBV10-3 and TRBJ2-7; TRBD1 matches at 11 bases. This CDR3 has 14 residues. Germline CDR1 and CDR2: ENHRY and SYGVKD. V shed 7 bases, J shed 4 bases, and the junction held 6 bases outside the gene matches. In nucleotides, the CDR3 is TGTGCCATCAAAGGACAGGGGGCGATTTACGAGCAGTACTTC. Protein product: CAIKGQGAIYEQYF.

This chain connects TRBV5-1 to TRBJ2-7; 12 positions match TRBD2. The CDR3 spans 16 residues. V shed 3 bases and J 0 bases; nucleotides not matched to a gene: 4. Germline V lookup: CDR1 SGHRS, CDR2 YFSETQ. The CDR3 bases are TGCGCCAGCAGCTCTGGACTAGCGGGAAGCTCCTACGAGCAGTACTTC. It yields the protein CASSSGLAGSSYEQYF.

The rearrangement links TRBV29-1 to TRBJ2-7; D remains unclear. The ends were cut back, 5 bases at V and 2 bases at J, with 7 bases in the middle. Germline-derived CDR1 and CDR2 are SQVTM and ANQGSEA. The CDR3 spans 11 residues. CDR3 nucleotides: TGCAGCGTTCTGGCGGCCTACGAGCAGTACTTC. Amino acids: CSVLAAYEQYF.

This chain connects TRBV7-6 to TRBJ2-6; 8 bases line up with TRBD1. The V gene's germline CDR1 is SGHVS and CDR2 FNYEAQ. V shed 3 bases, J shed 4 bases, and the junction held 8 bases outside the gene matches. The CDR3 is 17 amino acids. CDR3 residues: CASSFERQGHGANVLTF. The CDR3 region has the DNA TGTGCCAGCAGCTTTGAAAGACAGGGGCACGGGGCCAACGTCCTGACTTTC.

A remark on this clone: Other DNA variants within this sample encode the same CDR3. This chain links TRBV6-5 with TRBJ2-7, with TRBD1 matching over 7 bases. This CDR3 contains 15 residues. Looked up from germline, CDR1 is MNHEY and CDR2 is SVGAGI. V gave up 0 bases and J gave up 2 bases; unmatched junction bases: 4. The CDR3 DNA sequence: TGTGCCAGCAGTTACTCTCGGACAGGTGCCTACGAGCAGTACTTC. Amino acid sequence: CASSYSRTGAYEQYF.

The chain couples TRBV5-1 to TRBJ2-7; 15 bases match TRBD2. Germline CDR1 and CDR2: SGHRS and YFSETQ. J gave up 3 bases and V 6 bases, and 10 bases lay outside the gene matches. The CDR3 runs 17 residues. The CDR3 is CASTPRTSGRAIYEQYF. CDR3 DNA: TGCGCCAGCACCCCCCGGACTAGCGGGAGGGCCATCTACGAGCAGTACTTC.

The chain has TRBV5-3 and TRBJ1-4, with 7 bases that match TRBD1. TRBV5-3 is designated an ORF whose function remains uncertain. The CDR3 runs to 15 residues. The V segment lost 4 bases and the J segment 3 bases; nucleotides outside the gene matches: 6. The CDR3: CARSGRDSPNEKLFF. CDR3 nucleotide sequence: TGTGCCAGAAGCGGCCGGGACAGTCCTAATGAAAAACTGTTTTTT.